This T cell receptor beta chain is drawn from a study of CD8+CD57+ T cells in acquired aplastic anemia listed by TCRdb under 2018. Study-wide context: A mean of approximately 3 ug of DNA, ranging from 0.2 to 27.4 ug, was extracted from sorted CD4+ and CD8+ cells. Healthy donor samples averaged roughly 10 million reads for CD4+ and under 14 million for CD8+ cells.

The study deep-sequenced TCR repertoires of sorted CD4+ and CD8+ blood T cells from severe aplastic anemia patients and healthy subjects. Ficoll-Paque density gradient centrifugation was used to isolate peripheral blood mononuclear cells. CD4+ and CD8+ T cells were sorted by FACS or magnetic beads before DNA extraction. Details on this clonotype: This clone's antigen is unknown. An end of the junction does not agree with germline; a read error may underlie this.

Looking up the germline V gene yields CDR1 SGHRS and CDR2 YFSETQ. The CDR3 spans 16 residues, from the cysteine through the phenylalanine. Of the read, only the CDR3 DNA is kept; its 48 bases are in frame from base 1. Beyond this particular receptor, the publication reports: CD8+ Simpson's diversity did not differ significantly between patients and healthy controls (P=0.060). Although roughly 29 CD8+ CDR3 sequences were shared by patients and controls, these sequences appeared highly expressed in patients and within the immunodominant clones of patients.

Genomic DNA served as template for TCR beta VDJ combination and CDR3 sequence profiling. An Illumina HiSeq 2000 was used for TCR repertoire sequencing. The paper's processing steps were these. TRBV/TRBJ rearrangement plots, CDR3 size and DJ length profiles, and Simpson's diversity index were used to evaluate the repertoires. The immunodominant clone was defined as the most abundant DNA sequence in deep sequencing data. CDR3 amino acid sequences were screened for sharing across subjects and compared with published repertoires and the VDJdb database. The raw public data were reprocessed by TCRdb itself: fastp quality trimming at Q25, MiXCR clonotype calling, in-frame beta chains only. Duplicate CDR3 protein sequences are folded into a single record with the most common DNA and genes. TCRdb, rather than the study authors, made the V and J calls. The sample table lists around 200,000 distinct CDR3 sequences, approximately 60% of them with a count of one. In total, the top ten clones hold about 29% of the sample.

The chain was built from TRBV5-1 and TRBJ1-1, with 11 central nucleotides matching TRBD1. This sequence originates from a human donor in good health. Sequencing was done on a sample of sorted CD4+, CD8+, or CD8+CD57+ T cells (not recorded which) from PBMCs. The CDR3 here reads CASSPSGTGGGTEAFF. The sequenced DNA is TGTGCCAGCAGCCCTTCCGGGACAGGGGGAGGCACTGAAGCTTTCTTT.